The 19 T cell receptor beta chains below come from one sample, sequenced in a study of shared clonotypes between healthy human individuals. Here immunoSEQ multiplex PCR was the method, and the copy in TCRdb shows in-frame clones only, minus some. The sample holds 950,000 to 1,100,000 clones; 65% to 75% are singletons and the top ten take roughly 1.5%. Material: memory CD4+ T cells sorted from blood. Subset reported: CD45RA-negative fraction. Source of these receptors: a man aged 18 to 30 in good health.

The rearrangement links TRBV7-2 to TRBJ2-3; D is unresolved. CDR3 size: 15 residues. Trimming removed 3 bases at V and 3 bases at J, with 13 bases between. The germline V gene has CDR1 SGHTA and CDR2 FQGNSA. CDR3 region: CASSLRVAATDTQYF. The CDR3 DNA sequence: TGTGCCAGCAGCTTGCGAGTAGCAGCGACAGATACGCAGTATTTT.

This chain links TRBV6-5 with TRBJ1-6, with TRBD1 matching 10 bases. Losses at the gene ends were 8 bases for V and 9 bases for J; bases not matched to a gene: 7. Germline V gene data show CDR1 as MNHEY and CDR2 as SVGAGI. CDR3 length equals 14 residues. The CDR3: CASCRDRGLSPLHF. The DNA for the CDR3 is TGTGCCAGCTGCCGGGACAGGGGCCTTTCACCCCTCCACTTT.

The gene calls are TRBV7-2 and TRBJ2-7; 10 bases agree with TRBD2. Germline trimming cut 1 base from V and 2 bases from J; bases unmatched to any gene: 2. The germline V gene encodes CDR1 SGHTA and CDR2 FQGNSA. This CDR3 has 15 residues. CDR3 DNA: TGTGCCAGCAGCTTAGAACTAGCGGGACCCTACGAGCAGTACTTC. This sequence encodes CASSLELAGPYEQYF.

In regard to this clone: Other DNA variants within this sample encode the same CDR3. Here the CDR3 reads CASSLGRETQYF. DNA of the CDR3: TGTGCCAGCAGCCTGGGGAGAGAGACCCAGTACTTC. This rearrangement joins TRBV7-2 to TRBJ2-5, with a possible D match to TRBD2 (5 bases). Trimming left V 5 bases short and J 4 bases short, with 8 bases between. Germline CDR1 is SGHTA and CDR2 is FQGNSA. CDR3 length: 12 amino acids.

This clone occurred a few times. The chain employs TRBV11-2 and TRBJ2-1; 9 bases are shared with TRBD1. The CDR3 loop spans 13 amino acids. V lost 2 bases to trimming and J lost 14 bases; unmatched junction nucleotides: 7. Germline V lookup: CDR1 SGHAT, CDR2 FQNNGV. The chain's CDR3 is CASSLTQGAGKFF. The CDR3 DNA reads as TGTGCCAGCAGCTTAACACAGGGGGCTGGAAAGTTCTTC.

The rearrangement uses TRBV28 and TRBJ1-2; D gene ambiguous. The CDR3 sequence is 13 residues long. V was shortened by 6 bases and J by 2 bases, with 10 bases between the two germline ends. The germline CDR1 and CDR2 sequences are MDHEN and SYDVKM. CDR3 in DNA: TGTGCCAGCAGCATAGGAGGGAACTATGGCTACACCTTC. Encoded protein: CASSIGGNYGYTF.

The chain is built from TRBV10-1 and TRBJ2-1; TRBD1 matches 11 bases. Per germline, CDR1 WNHNN and CDR2 SYGVQD (reference sequence). This CDR3 spans 12 amino acids. V lost 2 bases and J lost 13; bases outside the gene matches: 1. The CDR3 DNA sequence: TGCGCCAGCAGTGAGGGACAGGGGGCTCAGTTCTTC. This gives the protein CASSEGQGAQFF.

This clone came up once. The chain couples TRBV15 to TRBJ2-7, with D possibly matching TRBD2 (5 bases). Trimming pared 0 bases from V and 7 bases from J, leaving 10 bases between. Germline V gene lookup returns CDR1 LNHNV and CDR2 YYDKDF (reference sequence). CDR3 length: 13 residues. The DNA for the CDR3 is TGTGCCACCAGCAGAGATCCAGCGGCTGAGCAGTACTTC. Protein sequence: CATSRDPAAEQYF. Full variable domain (outside the CDR3, taken from reference TRBV15 and TRBJ2-7): DAMVIQNPRYQVTQFGKPVTLSCSQTLNHNVMYWYQQKSSQAPKLLFHYYDKDFNNEADTPDNFQSRRPNTSFCFLDIRSPGLGDTAMYLCATSRDPAAEQYFGPGTRLTVT.

The V call is TRBV7-9, the J call TRBJ1-2, with D possibly TRBD1 on 5 matching bases. This CDR3 is 15 amino acids long. Trimming shortened V by 5 bases and J by 7 bases, and 20 bases separated the two germline ends. Germline V lookup: CDR1 SEHNR, CDR2 FQNEAQ (reference sequence). In DNA form, the CDR3 reads TGTGCCAGCAGCCCAGATCTGTCCGCAGGGCCTGGCTACACCTTC. This translates into CASSPDLSAGPGYTF.

The DNA for the CDR3 is TGTGCCAGCAGGCCGTGGACAGGCAACCAAGAGACCCAGTACTTC. This encodes CASRPWTGNQETQYF. This chain connects TRBV6-5 to TRBJ2-5; 7 bases fit TRBD1. V gave up 6 bases and J gave up 0 bases; unmatched junction bases: 7. The CDR3 spans 15 residues. Germline-derived CDR1 and CDR2 are MNHEY and SVGAGI.

The chain recombines TRBV5-1 with TRBJ1-5, with D unresolved. The CDR3 spans 18 residues. Germline assignment: CDR1 SGHRS and CDR2 YFSETQ. V shed 5 bases and J shed 4 bases, with 25 bases lying between them. CDR3 DNA: TGCGCCAGCAGTTTTTCTTTAGGTCCCTTATATGGAAATCAGCCCCAGCATTTT. Protein product: CASSFSLGPLYGNQPQHF.

The V gene is TRBV2, the J gene TRBJ1-4, with D possibly being TRBD1 (6 bases). CDR3 length: 16 amino acids. Trimming pared 4 bases from V and 6 bases from J, leaving 18 bases between. Germline CDR1 SNHLY, CDR2 FYNNEI. The CDR3 sequence is CASSAYQGFFDEKLFF. CDR3 nucleotide sequence: TGTGCCAGCAGTGCCTACCAGGGGTTCTTTGATGAAAAACTGTTTTTT.

Remarks on this clone: Other nucleotide sequences in the sample specify the same CDR3. The chain is built from TRBV6-5 and TRBJ2-7; 7 nucleotides agree with TRBD1. This CDR3 has 15 amino acids. V dropped 0 bases and J dropped 4; count of bases not matched to a gene: 6. CDR1 MNHEY and CDR2 SVGAGI come from the germline V gene. CDR3 residues: CASSYSSGGRYEQYF. The DNA of the CDR3 is TGTGCCAGCAGTTACTCGTCAGGGGGTAGGTACGAGCAGTACTTC.

This clone was seen just once. The sample has other DNA sequences that encode this CDR3 too. The chain recombines TRBV7-9 with TRBJ2-7; D unclear. Germline CDR1 and CDR2: SEHNR and FQNEAQ (reference sequence). The CDR3 contains 12 residues. V was clipped by 6 bases and J by 3 bases, with 9 bases between them. The CDR3 here is CASSSSYYEQYF. In nucleotides, the CDR3 is TGTGCCAGCAGTAGCAGTTACTACGAGCAGTACTTC.

V is TRBV5-4 and J is TRBJ2-3; D gene uncertain. This CDR3 has 12 amino acids. CDR1 SGHNT and CDR2 YYREEE come from the germline V gene (reference sequence). Trimming stripped 1 base from V and 6 bases from J, with 6 bases between. For the CDR3, the DNA is TGTGCCAGCAGCTTGTCTATGGATACGCAGTATTTT. Protein product: CASSLSMDTQYF.

This clone was seen only a few times. The CDR3, as DNA: TGCAGCTCCGGCTCTGGAGGCTATGGGACCCAGTACTTC. The encoded protein is CSSGSGGYGTQYF. V gene TRBV29-1 combines with J gene TRBJ2-5; weak D call: TRBD2 (5 bases). V was trimmed by 8 bases and J by 7 bases, leaving 20 bases between them. This CDR3 comprises 13 residues. The germline CDR1 and CDR2 sequences are SQVTM and ANQGSEA.

This chain connects TRBV18 to TRBJ1-2; D gene ambiguous. Per germline, CDR1 KGHSH and CDR2 LQKENI. The V end was cut by 3 bases, the J end by 5 bases, with 13 bases between. The CDR3 is 14 residues long. The CDR3, as DNA: TGTGCCAGCTCACCGATCGATGCAGAGTATGGCTACACCTTC. It is translated as CASSPIDAEYGYTF.

The genes are TRBV7-3 and TRBJ2-5, with D uncertain. CDR1 and CDR2 from the germline V gene are SGHTA and FQGTGA. V gave up 4 bases and J gave up 5 bases, with 11 bases separating them. This CDR3 is 13 amino acids long. This CDR3 is CASSSDPRETQYF. The DNA of the CDR3 is TGTGCCAGCAGCTCCGATCCGAGGGAGACCCAGTACTTC.

This clone came up a few times. The J gene is TRBJ1-2, the V gene TRBV30; D is undetermined. The CDR3 is 13 residues long. V was pared by 2 bases and J by 4 bases, with 11 bases between. The germline V gene encodes CDR1 GTSNPN and CDR2 SVGIG (reference sequence). CDR3 coding DNA: TGTGCCTGGAGTCCACGTGGGAGCTATGGCTACACCTTC. Amino acid sequence: CAWSPRGSYGYTF.